The 13 T cell receptor beta chains reported below all come from one sample, sequenced in a study of blood T cell repertoires in COVID-19. Repertoires were generated with immunoSEQ multiplex PCR, while TCRdb's copy carries only in-frame clones and drops some. The repertoire holds fewer than 600,000 clones, with around 89% as singletons. The material sequenced was PBMCs or T cells enriched from blood (not recorded which). The source of these receptors is a woman in her thirties or forties who had recovered from COVID-19.

With respect to this clone: This sample also contains other DNA sequences that code for the same CDR3. The V gene is TRBV7-9, the J gene TRBJ2-7; 7 positions match TRBD1. V lost 1 base to trimming and J lost 2 bases; unmatched junction nucleotides: 2. CDR1 is SEHNR and CDR2 is FQNEAQ in the germline V gene (reference sequence). CDR3 length equals 14 residues. The CDR3 reads CASSLGQGAYEQYF. The DNA of the CDR3 is TGTGCCAGCAGCTTAGGACAGGGTGCCTACGAGCAGTACTTC. Full variable domain (outside the CDR3, taken from reference TRBV7-9 and TRBJ2-7): DTGVSQNPRHKITKRGQNVTFRCDPISEHNRLYWYRQTLGQGPEFLTYFQNEAQLEKSRLLSDRFSAERPKGSFSTLEIQRTEQGDSAMYLCASSLGQGAYEQYFGPGTRLTVT.

The V and J genes are TRBV7-8 and TRBJ2-1; maybe TRBD2 (6 bases). Trimming removed 1 base at V and 5 bases at J, with 15 bases between. There are 16 residues in the CDR3. Germline V gives CDR1 SGHVS, CDR2 FQNEAQ. CDR3 bases: TGTGCCAGCAGCTTAGATCGTCCGGGACTCCACAATGAGCAGTTCTTC. It encodes CASSLDRPGLHNEQFF.

The chain links TRBV4-3 to TRBJ1-2; 11 nucleotides agree with TRBD1. Trimming at V came to 3 bases and at J to 8 bases, leaving 2 bases not matched to a gene. In germline, CDR1 is LGHNA, CDR2 YSLEER. The CDR3 has 13 amino acids. The CDR3 region has the DNA TGCGCCAGCAGCCATGGACAGGGGGCAGGCTACACCTTC. It codes for CASSHGQGAGYTF.

V and J are TRBV4-3 and TRBJ2-2; possibly TRBD1 for D (5 bases). V was pared by 1 base and J by 0 bases, with 9 bases between. From germline, CDR1 is LGHNA and CDR2 YSLEER. There are 16 residues in the CDR3. CDR3: CASSQVQGANTGELFF. As DNA, the CDR3 is TGCGCCAGCAGCCAAGTTCAGGGCGCGAACACCGGGGAGCTGTTTTTT.

The chain's CDR3 is CASSFNKGTGETQYF. CDR3 sequence (DNA): TGTGCCAGCAGCTTCAATAAAGGGACTGGAGAGACCCAGTACTTC. This sequence joins TRBV7-2 and TRBJ2-5; D perhaps matches TRBD2 (6 bases). The CDR3 extends over 15 amino acids. Trimming removed 3 bases from V and 4 bases from J, with 15 bases in between. Germline V lookup: CDR1 SGHTA, CDR2 FQGNSA. Filled out from reference TRBV7-2 and TRBJ2-5, the complete variable domain reads GAGVSQSPSNKVTEKGKDVELRCDPISGHTALYWYRQSLGQGLEFLIYFQGNSAPDKSGLPSDRFSAERTGGSVSTLTIQRTQQEDSAVYLCASSFNKGTGETQYFGPGTRLLVL.

This clone occurred once. This chain connects TRBV29-1 to TRBJ2-5; 7 bases are a match to TRBD2. CDR1 SQVTM and CDR2 ANQGSEA come from the germline V gene. The CDR3 consists of 12 residues. Germline trimming cut 8 bases from V and 5 bases from J; bases unmatched to any gene: 8. CDR3 nucleotide sequence: TGCAGCTTGGAGCTGCGGGGGGAGACCCAGTACTTC. Translated: CSLELRGETQYF.

J is TRBJ1-6 and V is TRBV4-3; D is unresolved. CDR1 LGHNA and CDR2 YSLEER come from the germline V gene. Trimming removed 0 bases from V and 8 bases from J, with 14 bases in between. This CDR3 contains 16 residues. The CDR3 sequence: CASSQDPGFGHSPLHF. CDR3 DNA: TGCGCCAGCAGCCAAGATCCCGGGTTTGGCCATTCACCCCTCCACTTT.

J is TRBJ2-5 and V is TRBV5-1; D may be TRBD1 (6 bases). Looked up from germline, CDR1 is SGHRS and CDR2 is YFSETQ. The CDR3 covers 16 residues. Trimming removed 4 bases at V and 2 bases at J, with 18 bases between. CDR3 region: CASSTGQINQQETQYF. The CDR3 bases are TGCGCCAGCAGCACTGGACAGATAAACCAACAAGAGACCCAGTACTTC. Based on the CDR3 plus reference TRBV5-1 and TRBJ2-5, the full variable domain is KAGVTQTPRYLIKTRGQQVTLSCSPISGHRSVSWYQQTPGQGLQFLFEYFSETQRNKGNFPGRFSGRQFSNSRSEMNVSTLELGDSALYLCASSTGQINQQETQYFGPGTRLLVL.

The chain has TRBV30 and TRBJ1-1, with D maybe TRBD1 (6 bases). V was shortened by 0 bases and J by 4 bases, with 24 bases between the two germline ends. The CDR3 sequence is 18 residues long. Germline V gene lookup returns CDR1 GTSNPN and CDR2 SVGIG (reference sequence). Here the CDR3 DNA reads TGTGCCTGGAGTGTCTATAGAGGGGGGGGCGCACGGTTCACTGAAGCTTTCTTT. Its protein product is CAWSVYRGGGARFTEAFF.

The CDR3 spells CASSPLTSGPKPHNEQFF. DNA of the CDR3: TGTGCCAGCAGCCCCCTGACTAGCGGGCCTAAGCCTCACAATGAGCAGTTCTTC. V and J are TRBV5-6 and TRBJ2-1, with TRBD2 identical over 10 bases. CDR1 is SGHDT, CDR2 YYEEEE, per germline. The CDR3 is made up of 18 amino acids. Trimming cost V 4 bases and J 5 bases; bases outside gene matches: 15.

This CDR3 is CASSMVETVTGEQYF. CDR3 coding DNA: TGTGCCAGTAGTATGGTAGAAACAGTCACGGGGGAGCAGTACTTC. The rearrangement links TRBV19 to TRBJ2-7; a weak D match, TRBD2 (5 bases). This CDR3 region has 15 residues. Germline values: CDR1 LNHDA, CDR2 SQIVND (reference sequence). Trimming stripped 3 bases from V and 7 bases from J, with 19 bases between. The entire variable domain, with the rest obtained from reference TRBV19 and TRBJ2-7, is as follows: DGGITQSPKYLFRKEGQNVTLSCEQNLNHDAMYWYRQDPGQGLRLIYYSQIVNDFQKGDIAEGYSVSREKKESFPLTVTSAQKNPTAFYLCASSMVETVTGEQYFGPGTRLTVT.

The CDR3, as DNA: TGTGCCAGTACTTCCCCCTGGAGGTCCGAAAAACTGTTTTTT. Translation: CASTSPWRSEKLFF. The gene calls are TRBV19 and TRBJ1-4; D unresolved. V lost 7 bases to trimming and J lost 8 bases, with 17 bases between them. The CDR3 loop spans 14 amino acids. CDR1 is LNHDA and CDR2 is SQIVND in the germline V gene (reference sequence).

This rearrangement joins TRBV15 to TRBJ2-7; 7 bases line up with TRBD1. This CDR3 contains 19 residues. The J segment lost 4 bases and the V segment lost 0 bases, leaving 18 bases of the junction unmatched. Germline V gene data show CDR1 as LNHNV and CDR2 as YYDKDF (reference sequence). The CDR3 DNA sequence: TGTGCCACCAGCAGAGATAGGGGCCAGGGGGTCGGGTTTTTGTACGAGCAGTACTTC. It yields the protein CATSRDRGQGVGFLYEQYF.